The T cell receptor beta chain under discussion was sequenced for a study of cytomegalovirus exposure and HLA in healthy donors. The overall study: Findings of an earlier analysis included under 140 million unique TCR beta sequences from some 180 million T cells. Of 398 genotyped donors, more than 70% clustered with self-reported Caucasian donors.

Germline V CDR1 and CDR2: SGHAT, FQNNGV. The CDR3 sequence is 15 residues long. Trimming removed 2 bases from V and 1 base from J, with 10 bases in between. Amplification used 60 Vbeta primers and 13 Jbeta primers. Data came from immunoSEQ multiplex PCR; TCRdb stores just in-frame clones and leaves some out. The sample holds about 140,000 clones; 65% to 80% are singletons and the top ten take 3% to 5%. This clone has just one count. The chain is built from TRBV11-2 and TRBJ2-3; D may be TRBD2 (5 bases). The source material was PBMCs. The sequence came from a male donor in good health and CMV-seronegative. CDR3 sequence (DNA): TGTGCCAGCAGCTTAACAGCGGCGCGCACAGATACGCAGTATTTT. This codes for CASSLTAARTDTQYF.